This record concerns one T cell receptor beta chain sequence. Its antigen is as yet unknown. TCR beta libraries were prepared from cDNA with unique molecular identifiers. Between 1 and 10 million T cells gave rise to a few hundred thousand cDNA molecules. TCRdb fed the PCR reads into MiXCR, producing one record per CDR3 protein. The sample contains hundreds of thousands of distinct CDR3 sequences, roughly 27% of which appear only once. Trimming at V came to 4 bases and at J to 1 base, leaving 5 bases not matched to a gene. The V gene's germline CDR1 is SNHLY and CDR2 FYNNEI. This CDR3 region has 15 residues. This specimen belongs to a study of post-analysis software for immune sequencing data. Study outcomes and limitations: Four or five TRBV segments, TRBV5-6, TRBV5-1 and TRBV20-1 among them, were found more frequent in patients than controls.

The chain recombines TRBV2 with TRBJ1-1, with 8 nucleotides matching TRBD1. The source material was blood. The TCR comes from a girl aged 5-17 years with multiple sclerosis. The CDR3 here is CASSAHGTGNTEAFF. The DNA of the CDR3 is TGTGCCAGCAGTGCCCACGGGACAGGGAACACTGAAGCTTTCTTT.